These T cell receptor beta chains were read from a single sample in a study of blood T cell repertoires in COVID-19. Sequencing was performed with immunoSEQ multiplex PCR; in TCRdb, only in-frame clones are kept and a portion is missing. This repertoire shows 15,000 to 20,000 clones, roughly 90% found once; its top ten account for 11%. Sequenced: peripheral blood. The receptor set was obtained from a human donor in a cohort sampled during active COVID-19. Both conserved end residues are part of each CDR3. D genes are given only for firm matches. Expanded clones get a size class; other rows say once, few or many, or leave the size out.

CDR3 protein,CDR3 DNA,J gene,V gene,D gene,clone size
CASSLIVPGGYEQYF,TGTGCCAGCAGTTTAATCGTGCCAGGGGGCTACGAGCAGTACTTC,TRBJ2-7,TRBV27,TRBD1,.
CSASTGRDTEAFF,TGCAGTGCTAGTACAGGGAGGGATACTGAAGCTTTCTTT,TRBJ1-1,TRBV20-1,.,.
CVRSLVGTGSSYEQYF,.,TRBJ2-7,TRBV7-5,.,.
CASRYDRGPETQYF,TGCGCCAGCCGCTACGACAGGGGGCCAGAGACCCAGTACTTC,TRBJ2-5,TRBV5-1,TRBD1,.
CASSLESEGTEAFF,TGTGCCAGCAGCTTAGAGTCCGAGGGAACTGAAGCTTTCTTT,TRBJ1-1,TRBV7-9,.,.
CATHPQTGNNSPLHF,TGTGCCACCCACCCTCAGACAGGGAATAATTCACCCCTCCACTTT,TRBJ1-6,TRBV19,TRBD1,.
CASSSSTSRYNEQFF,TGTGCCAGCAGCTCGTCGACTAGTAGATACAATGAGCAGTTCTTC,TRBJ2-1,TRBV5-8,.,.
CASSTHPTDYGYTF,TGTGCCAGCAGTACTCACCCAACAGACTATGGCTACACCTTC,TRBJ1-2,TRBV6-5,.,.
CASRTTGRASPLHF,TGTGCCAGCAGAACGACAGGGCGAGCTTCACCCCTCCACTTT,TRBJ1-6,TRBV6-6,TRBD1,few
CASSIASYQETQYF,TGTGCCAGTAGTATCGCCAGTTACCAAGAGACCCAGTACTTC,TRBJ2-5,TRBV19,.,.
CASSQEHRPNSGANVLTF,TGCGCCAGCAGCCAAGAACACAGGCCCAACTCTGGGGCCAACGTCCTGACTTTC,TRBJ2-6,TRBV4-1,.,.
CAWSNQDREGYTF,TGTGCCTGGAGCAACCAGGACAGGGAGGGCTACACCTTC,TRBJ1-2,TRBV30,TRBD1,once
CASSPRTSSYNEQFF,TGTGCCAGCAGCCCTCGCACTAGCTCCTACAATGAGCAGTTCTTC,TRBJ2-1,TRBV5-4,.,.
CASSKGGLSPLHF,TGTGCCAGCAGCAAGGGGGGGTTGTCGCCCCTCCACTTT,TRBJ1-6,TRBV7-3,.,few
CASSLGSLYGYTF,TGTGCCAGCAGTTTGGGCAGCCTCTATGGCTACACCTTC,TRBJ1-2,TRBV27,.,.
CASSLGGGEGWHGYTF,TGTGCCAGCAGCTTGGGAGGCGGGGAGGGCTGGCATGGCTACACCTTC,TRBJ1-2,TRBV5-4,.,.
CASSYSIGATDTQYF,TGTGCCAGCAGTTACTCCATAGGGGCTACAGATACGCAGTATTTT,TRBJ2-3,TRBV6-5,.,.
CASSLGVSGGRNQPQHF,TGCGCCAGCAGCTTGGGGGTTTCGGGGGGCCGGAATCAGCCCCAGCATTTT,TRBJ1-5,TRBV5-1,.,.
CASSAGGPTGNTIYF,TGTGCCAGCAGCGCAGGGGGTCCAACTGGAAACACCATATATTTT,TRBJ1-3,TRBV7-2,TRBD1,.
CASSIDRVLSSYEQYF,TGTGCCAGCAGCATTGACAGGGTTCTTTCTTCATACGAGCAGTACTTC,TRBJ2-7,TRBV5-4,TRBD1,once
CASSLVPQLNIYGYTF,TGTGCCAGCAGCTTAGTCCCCCAGTTAAACATCTATGGCTACACCTTC,TRBJ1-2,TRBV7-9,.,.
CASSLYAPGQGITEAFF,TGTGCCAGCAGTCTATACGCTCCGGGACAGGGAATCACTGAAGCTTTCTTT,TRBJ1-1,TRBV27,TRBD1,.
CASSTTQQAASGYTF,TGTGCCAGCAGTACAACTCAACAGGCGGCCAGTGGCTACACCTTC,TRBJ1-2,TRBV6-5,.,once
CASSYRYTYEQYF,TGTGCCAGCAGCTACAGGTATACCTACGAGCAGTACTTC,TRBJ2-7,TRBV3-1/TRBV3-2,.,once
CAWSGDRGYNEQFF,TGTGCCTGGAGTGGGGACAGGGGATACAATGAGCAGTTCTTC,TRBJ2-1,TRBV30,TRBD1,.
CASSLFGTTPQETQYF,TGTGCCAGCAGCTTATTTGGGACAACGCCTCAAGAGACCCAGTACTTC,TRBJ2-5,TRBV7-6,.,.
CASSAPGDRIQPQHF,TGTGCCAGCAGCGCCCCAGGGGATCGGATTCAGCCCCAGCATTTT,TRBJ1-5,TRBV4-2,.,.
CASSQGRRGQPQHF,TGTGCCAGCAGCCAAGGTAGGCGGGGCCAGCCCCAGCATTTT,TRBJ1-5,TRBV3-1/TRBV3-2,.,.
CASSLAGGENEQFF,TGTGCCAGCAGCTTAGCGGGGGGGGAGAATGAGCAGTTCTTC,TRBJ2-1,TRBV7-6,TRBD2,once
CASSEFGSLRAKTNEKLFF,TGTGCCAGCAGTGAGTTCGGGTCCCTGAGGGCGAAGACTAATGAAAAACTGTTTTTT,TRBJ1-4,TRBV6-1,.,.
CASSERGPVGYGYTF,TGTGCCAGCAGTGAAAGGGGCCCTGTGGGCTATGGCTACACCTTC,TRBJ1-2,TRBV6-1,.,.
CASSGSYNEQFF,TGTGCCAGCAGCGGGAGTTACAATGAGCAGTTCTTC,TRBJ2-1,TRBV9,.,.
CATARGPTDTQYF,TGTGCCACCGCGCGGGGGCCAACAGATACGCAGTATTTT,TRBJ2-3,TRBV2,.,few
CASSDRQPNSPLHF,TGTGCCAGCAGTGACCGACAGCCCAATTCACCCCTCCACTTT,TRBJ1-6,TRBV2,.,.
CASSQTSDNTQYF,TGTGCCAGCAGTCAGACTTCGGACAATACGCAGTATTTT,TRBJ2-3,TRBV12-3/TRBV12-4,.,.
CASSKGQAGDGYTF,TGTGCCAGCAGCAAAGGGCAGGCAGGGGATGGCTACACCTTC,TRBJ1-2,TRBV21-1,.,.
CAWALSWNTEAFF,TGTGCCTGGGCCCTTAGTTGGAACACTGAAGCTTTCTTT,TRBJ1-1,TRBV30,.,.
CAITGSFSGNTIYF,TGTGCCATTACAGGGTCCTTCTCTGGAAACACCATATATTTT,TRBJ1-3,TRBV6-5,.,.
CASSFKGVYGYTF,TGTGCCAGCAGTTTTAAGGGGGTGTATGGCTACACCTTC,TRBJ1-2,TRBV27,.,.
CASSDYSGESDEQYF,TGTGCCAGCAGTGATTATAGCGGGGAAAGCGACGAGCAGTACTTC,TRBJ2-7,TRBV6-1,TRBD2,medium-sized
CASNRAGGRNEQFF,TGTGCCAGCAATCGAGCGGGGGGGCGGAATGAGCAGTTCTTC,TRBJ2-1,TRBV9,TRBD2,once
CAGLRDRGKSNYGYTF,TGTGCCGGCCTCCGGGACAGGGGGAAAAGTAACTATGGCTACACCTTC,TRBJ1-2,TRBV19,TRBD1,.
CASSIALGMTGAYGYTF,TGTGCCAGTAGTATTGCTCTGGGGATGACAGGGGCCTATGGCTACACCTTC,TRBJ1-2,TRBV19,TRBD1,few
CASSLGAARTF,TGTGCCAGCAGCTTAGGGGCCGCCCGGACCTTC,TRBJ1-2,TRBV7-8,.,.
CASQKAVSTEAFF,TGTGCCAGCCAGAAAGCGGTCAGCACTGAAGCTTTCTTT,TRBJ1-1,TRBV6-5,.,.
CSASPYTDTQYF,TGCAGTGCTAGTCCTTACACAGATACGCAGTATTTT,TRBJ2-3,TRBV20-1,.,.
CTSSQAGGNMNTEAFF,TGCACCAGCAGCCAAGCAGGGGGCAACATGAACACTGAAGCTTTCTTT,TRBJ1-1,TRBV1,.,.
CASSFEGLAGEETQYF,TGTGCCAGCAGCTTCGAAGGACTAGCGGGGGAAGAGACCCAGTACTTC,TRBJ2-5,TRBV7-9,TRBD2,.
CASSPGGVSETQYF,TGTGCCAGCAGCCCGGGAGGGGTGTCAGAGACCCAGTACTTC,TRBJ2-5,TRBV9,TRBD2,.
CAGRVGTGDEKLFF,TGTGCCGGGCGTGTCGGGACAGGGGACGAAAAACTGTTTTTT,TRBJ1-4,TRBV6-6,TRBD1,.
CASSYSGAGDEQYF,TGTGCCAGCAGTTATTCCGGGGCAGGGGACGAGCAGTACTTC,TRBJ2-7,TRBV5-4,.,.
CASSILAGGFVGETQYF,TGTGCCAGTAGTATACTAGCGGGGGGGTTCGTTGGGGAGACCCAGTACTTC,TRBJ2-5,TRBV19,TRBD2,.
CASSHVEYGYTF,TGTGCCAGCAGCCATGTAGAGTATGGCTACACCTTC,TRBJ1-2,TRBV7-9,.,.
CSVADFRGTEAFF,TGCAGCGTTGCGGACTTCCGGGGCACTGAAGCTTTCTTT,TRBJ1-1,TRBV29-1,.,.
CASTVNYGYTF,TGTGCCAGCACAGTAAACTATGGCTACACCTTC,TRBJ1-2,TRBV6-5,.,.
CASSLLPTGTFPYNEQFF,TGTGCCAGCAGTTTGCTCCCGACAGGGACATTCCCCTACAATGAGCAGTTCTTC,TRBJ2-1,TRBV27,TRBD1,.
CASSPRRQQETQYF,TGTGCCAGCAGCCCCAGGCGCCAGCAAGAGACCCAGTACTTC,TRBJ2-5,TRBV5-4,.,.